A single T cell receptor (beta chain) is shown here with its context. This record comes from a study of blood T cell repertoires in COVID-19. Study overall: The samples span acute and convalescent COVID-19 from the United States, Italy and Spain. Sources were T cells, B-cell-depleted T cells, or PBMCs; the material itself was cDNA or gDNA.

The germline CDR1 and CDR2 sequences are DFQATT and SNEGSKA (reference sequence). The CDR3 extends over 13 amino acids. Trimming took 3 bases from V and 12 from J, leaving 18 bases between them. In the study's own analysis: Reference gene primers were amplified, and this amplification served to estimate nucleated cell counts. Sequencing used immunoSEQ multiplex PCR; TCRdb keeps in-frame clones, though not all of them. Clonal size and the V and J genes are those of that table, whereas D and trimming came from the DNA. The profile covers around 120,000 clones, with approximately 69% appearing a single time and less than 6.5% taken by the ten largest.

The source of this sequence is an elderly man with acute or convalescent COVID-19. The chain couples TRBV20-1 to TRBJ2-1; D is perhaps TRBD1 (6 bases). The sequenced sample consisted of peripheral blood. The CDR3 here is CSASMGAEQGQFF. The CDR3 nucleotides are TGCAGTGCTAGTATGGGGGCCGAACAAGGGCAGTTCTTC.